The 18 T cell receptor beta chains below all came from one sample that was sequenced in a study of T cell responses to AZD1222 COVID-19 vaccine. Profiling relied on immunoSEQ multiplex PCR, and the TCRdb table lists in-frame clones only, not all of them. Of about 120,000 clones in the sample, 70% to 90% were seen once. This specimen was peripheral blood, taken on day 0 of AZD1222 vaccination. These receptors originate from an adult in good health.

This clone was counted a single time. For the CDR3, the DNA is TGCGCCAGCAGCCAAAACAGGGCGGAGGAAAAACTGTTTTTT. Amino acids: CASSQNRAEEKLFF. The rearrangement joins TRBV4-1 to TRBJ1-4, with D perhaps matching TRBD1 (6 bases). Germline V gene sequence: CDR1 MGHRA, CDR2 YSYEKL. The CDR3 has 14 residues. Between the trimmed V and J ends, which lost 2 bases and 8 bases, there was a span of 12 bases.

The rearrangement joins TRBV29-1 to TRBJ1-4, with D unresolved. The V end lost 4 bases, the J end lost 0 bases, and 3 bases lay between the germline ends. Germline lookup yields CDR1 SQVTM and CDR2 ANQGSEA. The length of the CDR3 is 12 residues. CDR3 loop: CSVGATNEKLFF. CDR3 DNA: TGCAGCGTTGGGGCAACTAATGAAAAACTGTTTTTT.

The chain uses TRBV11-3 and TRBJ2-7; 8 nucleotides line up with TRBD2. Germline CDR1 SGHNT, CDR2 YENEEA. V lost 5 bases to trimming and J lost 2 bases; unmatched junction nucleotides: 2. This CDR3 has 13 residues. This chain's CDR3 is CASSDGRAYEQYF. CDR3 in DNA: TGTGCCAGCAGCGACGGGAGGGCCTACGAGCAGTACTTC.

The CDR3 loop is CASSQDRPGGRVEGAFF. CDR3 DNA: TGCGCCAGCAGCCAAGATCGGCCTGGGGGGCGCGTGGAAGGAGCTTTCTTT. The genes are TRBV4-1 and TRBJ1-1, with D maybe TRBD1 (6 bases). The germline V and J ends were trimmed by 0 bases and 10 bases, with 24 bases remaining between them. This CDR3 is built from 17 residues. Germline values: CDR1 MGHRA, CDR2 YSYEKL.

V is TRBV5-1 and J is TRBJ2-1; the match to TRBD1 covers 10 bases. The CDR3 runs 15 residues. Germline V lookup: CDR1 SGHRS, CDR2 YFSETQ. After removal of 3 bases from V and 7 bases from J, the junction contained 7 bases not matched to a gene. Here the CDR3 reads CASSSTGTGVNEQFF. DNA of the CDR3: TGCGCCAGCAGCTCTACCGGGACAGGGGTTAATGAGCAGTTCTTC.

The V call is TRBV6-5, the J call TRBJ1-6, with 8 positions matching TRBD1. J lost 8 bases, V lost 4 bases, and 7 bases had no gene match. The CDR3 runs 15 residues. CDR1 MNHEY and CDR2 SVGAGI come from the germline V gene. CDR3: CASSFRTGTHSPLHF. The CDR3 bases are TGTGCCAGCAGTTTCCGGACAGGGACGCATTCACCCCTCCACTTT.

The chain couples TRBV28 to TRBJ2-3; D ambiguous. CDR1 and CDR2 from the germline V gene are MDHEN and SYDVKM. The CDR3 extends over 12 amino acids. The germline V and J ends were trimmed by 6 bases and 0 bases, with 4 bases remaining between them. CDR3 sequence reads: CASRTSTDTQYF. The CDR3 coding sequence is TGTGCCAGCAGGACTAGCACAGATACGCAGTATTTT.

The rearrangement uses TRBV2 and TRBJ1-5; TRBD1 matches at 7 bases. CDR1 and CDR2 (germline): SNHLY, FYNNEI. The V gene end was trimmed by 6 bases and the J gene end by 5 bases; junction bases not matched to a gene: 4. The CDR3 loop spans 13 amino acids. DNA for the CDR3: TGTGCCAGCAGACAGGGGCTGGATCAGCCCCAGCATTTT. Encoded protein: CASRQGLDQPQHF.

This chain uses TRBV18 with TRBJ1-4, with D unresolved. V was clipped by 5 bases and J by 7 bases, with 8 bases between them. The CDR3 sequence is 12 residues long. Germline V gene lookup returns CDR1 KGHSH and CDR2 LQKENI. CDR3 sequence: CASSTMAEKLFF. The CDR3 DNA reads TGTGCCAGCTCAACCATGGCTGAAAAACTGTTTTTT.

This clone was detected a few times. This rearrangement joins TRBV29-1 to TRBJ1-1, with D unclear. There are 12 residues in the CDR3. Germline values: CDR1 SQVTM, CDR2 ANQGSEA. The ends were cut back, 1 base at V and 11 bases at J, with 14 bases in the middle. The CDR3 nucleotides are TGCAGCGTTGAAGGATTGATTCTTCAGGCTTTCTTT. Translation gives CSVEGLILQAFF.

The V gene is TRBV9, the J gene TRBJ2-1, with D tentatively TRBD1 or TRBD2 (6 bases each). The CDR3 sequence is 14 residues long. In germline, CDR1 is SGDLS, CDR2 YYNGEE. The germline V and J ends were trimmed by 2 bases and 6 bases, with 12 bases remaining between them. DNA of the CDR3: TGTGCCAGCAGCGTTGAAGGGGGGATCAATGAGCAGTTCTTC. Its protein product is CASSVEGGINEQFF.

The J gene is TRBJ1-1, the V gene TRBV29-1, with D perhaps TRBD1 (5 bases). Germline V gene lookup returns CDR1 SQVTM and CDR2 ANQGSEA. This CDR3 is 14 amino acids long. V was cut by 5 bases and J by 2 bases, with 15 bases left in between. The CDR3 DNA follows: TGCAGCGTTTCCCCTTCGGGGGTAAACACTGAAGCTTTCTTT. It is translated as CSVSPSGVNTEAFF.

This clone was detected only once. The rearrangement uses TRBV5-6 and TRBJ2-2, with a weak D call TRBD1 (6 bases). The germline V and J ends were trimmed by 4 bases and 0 bases, with 10 bases remaining between them. Germline assignment: CDR1 SGHDT and CDR2 YYEEEE. The CDR3 extends over 15 amino acids. This chain's CDR3 is CASSVGQSNTGELFF. CDR3 nucleotides: TGTGCCAGCAGCGTAGGACAGTCGAACACCGGGGAGCTGTTTTTT.

The chain employs TRBV12-3 or TRBV12-4 and TRBJ2-5; D is unclear. The CDR3 runs to 11 residues. With 8 bases removed from V and 4 bases from J, the gap between germline ends came to 8 bases. In DNA form, the CDR3 reads TGTGCCAGCTCTGTCGGAGAGACCCAGTACTTC. Translating it yields CASSVGETQYF.

V and J are TRBV10-3 and TRBJ1-5, with D tentatively TRBD1 (6 bases). The CDR3 is 14 residues long. The V end was cut by 4 bases, the J end by 5 bases, with 12 bases between. Germline V gene data show CDR1 as ENHRY and CDR2 as SYGVKD. The CDR3 here is CAISGNRDDQPQHF. CDR3 coding DNA: TGTGCCATCAGTGGGAACAGGGATGATCAGCCCCAGCATTTT.

The chain employs TRBV5-6 and TRBJ2-3; 10 bases map to TRBD2. V lost 1 base to trimming and J lost 4 bases; unmatched junction nucleotides: 3. The length of the CDR3 is 15 residues. Per germline, CDR1 SGHDT and CDR2 YYEEEE. This chain's CDR3 is CASSLRTSGADTQYF. CDR3 bases: TGTGCCAGCAGCTTGAGGACTAGCGGAGCAGATACGCAGTATTTT.

This rearrangement joins TRBV27 to TRBJ1-4; D gene unclear. The CDR3 is 15 residues long. The V gene lost 8 bases and the J gene lost 0 bases, with 13 bases spanning the gap. CDR1 is MNHEY, CDR2 SMNVEV, per germline (reference sequence). CDR3 DNA: TGTGCCAGCCGCGGGGTGGCCGCAACTAATGAAAAACTGTTTTTT. Its translation: CASRGVAATNEKLFF.

J is TRBJ1-2 and V is TRBV5-1; unclear D gene. CDR1 and CDR2 (germline): SGHRS, YFSETQ. V lost 5 bases to trimming and J lost 0 bases, with 11 bases between them. This CDR3 has 14 amino acids. Here the CDR3 reads CASSHNTSNYGYTF. CDR3 sequence (DNA): TGCGCCAGCAGTCACAACACCTCTAACTATGGCTACACCTTC.